This T cell receptor (beta chain) was obtained from a study of identical twins. Study-level results: Abundant beta clonotypes from cord blood had fewer insertions, unlike memory repertoires, which showed none. Alpha sequences that were out-of-frame and twin-shared showed an excess of low generation probability.

MiXCR, run by TCRdb on the 5' RACE reads, gives a single entry per CDR3 protein. The sample has roughly 1,500,000 distinct CDR3 sequences; roughly 35% are singletons. With no exceptions, donors were healthy Caucasians. The CDR3 has 15 residues. Trimming at V came to 2 bases and at J to 6 bases, leaving 7 bases not matched to a gene. Germline-derived CDR1 and CDR2 are SGHRS and YFSETQ. As regards this clonotype: Antigen: not known.

The specimen sequenced was cord blood. The genes are TRBV5-1 and TRBJ1-2; TRBD1 agrees at 10 bases. The source of this sequence is a newborn girl in good health. The CDR3 here is CASSFKTGGAHGYTF. CDR3 bases: TGCGCCAGCAGCTTCAAGACAGGGGGCGCCCATGGCTACACCTTC.